The clone carrying this T cell receptor (beta chain) was counted between two and nine times. Its antigen is not identified. The V gene's germline CDR1 is SGHAT and CDR2 FQNNGV. This CDR3 is built from 13 residues. V was pared by 6 bases and J by 6 bases, with 2 bases of the junction left unmatched. The sample's treatment: oral pan-JAK inhibitor, 5-10 mg twice daily. The data originate from a study of CD8+ T cells in alopecia areata. The study's findings and limits: Scalp clonality, along with expanded CD8+ clones among the top 100, was significantly decreased by tofacitinib.

Extracted from the samples, RNA was reverse transcribed into cDNA to serve as the sequencing template. Data came from immunoSEQ multiplex PCR; TCRdb stores just in-frame clones and leaves some out. The sample yields approximately 200,000 clones, around 60% seen once. This receptor was obtained from a human donor with alopecia areata. The material sequenced was CD4+ T cells sorted from blood, taken at week 4, from a patient treated with tofacitinib. The chain recombines TRBV11-2 with TRBJ2-2; 9 nucleotides align to TRBD1. In DNA, the CDR3 is TGTGCCAGCAGGCGACAGGGGGCCGGGGAGCTGTTTTTT. It specifies CASRRQGAGELFF.